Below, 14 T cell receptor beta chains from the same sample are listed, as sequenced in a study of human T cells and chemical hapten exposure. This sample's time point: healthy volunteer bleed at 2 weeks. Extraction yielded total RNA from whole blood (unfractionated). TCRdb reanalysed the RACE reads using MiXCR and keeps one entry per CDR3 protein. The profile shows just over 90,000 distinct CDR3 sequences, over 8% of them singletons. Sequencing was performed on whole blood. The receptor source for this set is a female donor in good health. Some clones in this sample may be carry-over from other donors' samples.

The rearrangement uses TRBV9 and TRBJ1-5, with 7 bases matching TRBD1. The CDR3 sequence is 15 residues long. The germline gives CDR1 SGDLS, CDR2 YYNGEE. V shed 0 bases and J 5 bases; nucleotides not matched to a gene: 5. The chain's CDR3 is CASSVGQGDDQPQHF. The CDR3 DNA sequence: TGTGCCAGCAGCGTAGGACAGGGCGACGATCAGCCCCAGCATTTT.

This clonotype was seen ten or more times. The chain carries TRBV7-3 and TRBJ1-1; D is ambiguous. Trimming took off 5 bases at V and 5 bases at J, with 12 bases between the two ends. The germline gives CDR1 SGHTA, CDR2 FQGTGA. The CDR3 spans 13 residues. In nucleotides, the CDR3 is TGTGCCAGCAGCCCAAACAGCGATACTGAAGCTTTCTTT. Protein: CASSPNSDTEAFF.

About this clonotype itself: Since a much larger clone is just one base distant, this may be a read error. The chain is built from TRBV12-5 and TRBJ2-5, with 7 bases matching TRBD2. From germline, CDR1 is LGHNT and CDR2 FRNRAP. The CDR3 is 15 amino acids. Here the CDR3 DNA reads TGTGTTAGTGTTCCGGGGGGAGGCCTTGAAGAGACCCAGTACTTC. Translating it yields CVSVPGGGLEETQYF.

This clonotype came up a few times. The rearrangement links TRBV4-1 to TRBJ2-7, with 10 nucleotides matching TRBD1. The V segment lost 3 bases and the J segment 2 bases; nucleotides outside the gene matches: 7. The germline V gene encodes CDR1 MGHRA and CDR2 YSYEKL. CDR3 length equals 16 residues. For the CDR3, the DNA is TGCGCCAGCAGCCAGGTCGGGACAGGGGTGACCTACGAGCAGTACTTC. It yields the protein CASSQVGTGVTYEQYF.

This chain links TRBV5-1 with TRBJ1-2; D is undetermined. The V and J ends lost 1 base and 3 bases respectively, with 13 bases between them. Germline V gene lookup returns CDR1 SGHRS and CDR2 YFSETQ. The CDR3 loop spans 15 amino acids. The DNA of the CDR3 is TGCGCCAGCAGCTTGAGACCAGACGCAGACTATGGCTACACCTTC. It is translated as CASSLRPDADYGYTF.

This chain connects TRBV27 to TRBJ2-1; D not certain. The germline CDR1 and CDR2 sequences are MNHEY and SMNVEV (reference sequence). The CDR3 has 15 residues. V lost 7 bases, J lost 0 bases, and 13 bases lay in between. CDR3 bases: TGTGCCAGCACCTGGTCCCGCAGCTCCTACAATGAGCAGTTCTTC. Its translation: CASTWSRSSYNEQFF.

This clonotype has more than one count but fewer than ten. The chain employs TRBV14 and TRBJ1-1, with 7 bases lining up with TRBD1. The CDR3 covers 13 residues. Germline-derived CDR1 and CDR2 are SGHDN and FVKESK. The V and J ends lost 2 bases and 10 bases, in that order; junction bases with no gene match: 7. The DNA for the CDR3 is TGTGCCAGCAGCCAATCGACAGGGTTAAGAGCTTTCTTT. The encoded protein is CASSQSTGLRAFF.

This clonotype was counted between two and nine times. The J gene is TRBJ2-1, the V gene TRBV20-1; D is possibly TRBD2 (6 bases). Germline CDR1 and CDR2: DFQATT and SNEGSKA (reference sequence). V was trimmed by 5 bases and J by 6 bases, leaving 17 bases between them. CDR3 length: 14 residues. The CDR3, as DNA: TGCAGTGCTTGGAGGGGACTCCCATCCAATGAGCAGTTCTTC. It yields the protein CSAWRGLPSNEQFF.

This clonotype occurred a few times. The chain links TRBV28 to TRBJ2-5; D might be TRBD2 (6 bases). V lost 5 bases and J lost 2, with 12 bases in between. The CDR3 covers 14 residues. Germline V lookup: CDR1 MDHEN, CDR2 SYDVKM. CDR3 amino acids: CASSGGTVQETQYF. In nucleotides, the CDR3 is TGTGCCAGCAGTGGGGGGACGGTACAAGAGACCCAGTACTTC.

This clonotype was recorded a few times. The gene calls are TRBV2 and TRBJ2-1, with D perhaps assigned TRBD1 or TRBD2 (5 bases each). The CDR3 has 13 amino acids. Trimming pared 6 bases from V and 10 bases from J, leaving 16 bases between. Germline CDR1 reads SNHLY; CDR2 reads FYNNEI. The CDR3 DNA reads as TGTGCCAGCAGGAGATGGGGGACCCGAGAGCAGTTCTTC. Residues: CASRRWGTREQFF.

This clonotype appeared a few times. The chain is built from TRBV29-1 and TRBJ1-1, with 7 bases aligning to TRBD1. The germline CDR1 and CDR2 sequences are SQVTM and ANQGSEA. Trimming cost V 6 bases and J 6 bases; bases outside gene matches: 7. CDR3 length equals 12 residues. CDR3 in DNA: TGCAGCGTCGGAGGGGGCCTGGCTGAAGCTTTCTTT. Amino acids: CSVGGGLAEAFF.

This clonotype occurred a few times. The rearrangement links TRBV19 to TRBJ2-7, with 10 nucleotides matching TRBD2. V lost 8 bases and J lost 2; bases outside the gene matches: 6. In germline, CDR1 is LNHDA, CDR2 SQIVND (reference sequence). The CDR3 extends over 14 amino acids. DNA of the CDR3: TGTGCCAGTGGCCCTAGCGGGAGTGCCTACGAGCAGTACTTC. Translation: CASGPSGSAYEQYF.

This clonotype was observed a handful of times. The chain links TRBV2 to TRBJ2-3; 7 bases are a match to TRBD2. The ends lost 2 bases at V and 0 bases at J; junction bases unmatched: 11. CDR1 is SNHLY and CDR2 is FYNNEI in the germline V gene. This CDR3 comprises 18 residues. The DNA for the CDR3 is TGTGCCAGCAGTGAATTTAGTCTAGCGGCAACTAGCACAGATACGCAGTATTTT. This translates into CASSEFSLAATSTDTQYF.

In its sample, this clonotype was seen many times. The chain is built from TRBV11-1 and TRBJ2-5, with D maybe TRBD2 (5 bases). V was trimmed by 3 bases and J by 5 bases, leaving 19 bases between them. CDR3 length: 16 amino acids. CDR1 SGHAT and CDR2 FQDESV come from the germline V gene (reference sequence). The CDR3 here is CASSFQSSGIGETQYF. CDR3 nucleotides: TGTGCCAGCAGCTTCCAATCTTCGGGGATAGGGGAGACCCAGTACTTC.